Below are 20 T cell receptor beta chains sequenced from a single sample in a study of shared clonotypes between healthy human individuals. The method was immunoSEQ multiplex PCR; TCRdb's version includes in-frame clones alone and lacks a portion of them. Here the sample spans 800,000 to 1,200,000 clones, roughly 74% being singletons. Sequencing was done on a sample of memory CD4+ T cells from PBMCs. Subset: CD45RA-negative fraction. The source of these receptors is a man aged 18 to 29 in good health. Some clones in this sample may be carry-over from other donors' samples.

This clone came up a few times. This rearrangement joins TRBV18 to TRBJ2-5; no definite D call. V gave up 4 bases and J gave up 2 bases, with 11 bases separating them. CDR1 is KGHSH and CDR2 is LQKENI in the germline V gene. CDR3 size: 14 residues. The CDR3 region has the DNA TGTGCCAGCTCACAGGAAGTGGGACAAGAGACCCAGTACTTC. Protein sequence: CASSQEVGQETQYF. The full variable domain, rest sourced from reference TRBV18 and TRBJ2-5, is NAGVMQNPRHLVRRRGQEARLRCSPMKGHSHVYWYRQLPEEGLKFMVYLQKENIIDESGMPKERFSAEFPKEGPSILRIQQVVRGDSAAYFCASSQEVGQETQYFGPGTRLLVL.

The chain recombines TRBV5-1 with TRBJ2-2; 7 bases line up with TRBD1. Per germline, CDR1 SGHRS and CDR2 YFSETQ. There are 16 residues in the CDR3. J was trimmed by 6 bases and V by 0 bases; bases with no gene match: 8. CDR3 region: CASSLGPRGSAGELFF. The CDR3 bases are TGCGCCAGCAGCTTGGGGCCCAGGGGGAGTGCCGGGGAGCTGTTTTTT.

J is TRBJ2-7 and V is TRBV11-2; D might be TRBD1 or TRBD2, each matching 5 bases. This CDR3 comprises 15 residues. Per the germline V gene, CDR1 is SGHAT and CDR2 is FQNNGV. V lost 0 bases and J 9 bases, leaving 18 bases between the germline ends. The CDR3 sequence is CASSLDGTYPVMQYF. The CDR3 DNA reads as TGTGCCAGCAGCTTAGATGGGACGTACCCTGTAATGCAGTACTTC.

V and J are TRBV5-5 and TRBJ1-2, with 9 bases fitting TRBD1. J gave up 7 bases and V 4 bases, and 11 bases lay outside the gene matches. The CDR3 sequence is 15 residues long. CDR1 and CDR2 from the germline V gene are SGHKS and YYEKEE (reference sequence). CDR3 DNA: TGTGCCAGCAGCGCCCTAGGGACAGGGCTTCCTGGCTACACCTTC. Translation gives CASSALGTGLPGYTF.

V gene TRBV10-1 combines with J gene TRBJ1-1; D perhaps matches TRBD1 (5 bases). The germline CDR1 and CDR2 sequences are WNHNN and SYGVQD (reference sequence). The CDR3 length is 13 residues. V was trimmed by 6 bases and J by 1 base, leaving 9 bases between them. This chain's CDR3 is CASSRDRNTEAFF. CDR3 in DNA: TGCGCCAGCAGCAGGGACCGGAACACTGAAGCTTTCTTT.

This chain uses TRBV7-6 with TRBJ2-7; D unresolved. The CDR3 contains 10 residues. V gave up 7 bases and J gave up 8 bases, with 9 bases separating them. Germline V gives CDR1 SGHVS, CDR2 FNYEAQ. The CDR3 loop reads CASNINKQYF. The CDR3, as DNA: TGTGCCAGCAACATTAATAAGCAGTACTTC.

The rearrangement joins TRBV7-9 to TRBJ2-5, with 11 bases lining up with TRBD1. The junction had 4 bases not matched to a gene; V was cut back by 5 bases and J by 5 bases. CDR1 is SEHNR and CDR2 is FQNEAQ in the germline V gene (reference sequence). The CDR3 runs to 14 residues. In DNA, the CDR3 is TGTGCCAGCAGCACGGGACAGGGGGGCGAGACCCAGTACTTC. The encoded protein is CASSTGQGGETQYF.

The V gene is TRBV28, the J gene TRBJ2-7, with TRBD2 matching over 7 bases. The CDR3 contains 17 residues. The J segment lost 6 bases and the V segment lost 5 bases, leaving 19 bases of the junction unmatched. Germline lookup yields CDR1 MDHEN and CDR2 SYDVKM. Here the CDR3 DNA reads TGTGCCAGCAGTCTCCGAAGGTCGAGTTTAGCGGGCGGCGAGCAGTACTTC. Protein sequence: CASSLRRSSLAGGEQYF.

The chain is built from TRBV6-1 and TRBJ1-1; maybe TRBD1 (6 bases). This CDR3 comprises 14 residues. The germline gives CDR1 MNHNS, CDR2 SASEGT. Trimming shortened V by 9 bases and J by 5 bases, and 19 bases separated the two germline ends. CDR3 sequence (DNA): TGTGCCAGTCTCCAGGGGTCAGGAGGTACTGAAGCTTTCTTT. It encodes CASLQGSGGTEAFF.

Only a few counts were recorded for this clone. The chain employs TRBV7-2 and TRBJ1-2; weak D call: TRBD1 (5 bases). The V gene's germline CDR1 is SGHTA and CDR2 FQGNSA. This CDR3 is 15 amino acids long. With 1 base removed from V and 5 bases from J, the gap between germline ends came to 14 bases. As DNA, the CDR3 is TGTGCCAGCAGCTTAGGGGGTGGGGCCTTATATGGCTACACCTTC. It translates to CASSLGGGALYGYTF.

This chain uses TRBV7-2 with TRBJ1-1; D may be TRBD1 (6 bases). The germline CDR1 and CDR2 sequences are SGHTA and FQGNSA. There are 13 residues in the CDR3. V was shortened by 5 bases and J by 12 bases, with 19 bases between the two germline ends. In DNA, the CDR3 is TGTGCCAGCAGCCGACGATCCACAGGGAGGCCTTTCTTT. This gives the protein CASSRRSTGRPFF.

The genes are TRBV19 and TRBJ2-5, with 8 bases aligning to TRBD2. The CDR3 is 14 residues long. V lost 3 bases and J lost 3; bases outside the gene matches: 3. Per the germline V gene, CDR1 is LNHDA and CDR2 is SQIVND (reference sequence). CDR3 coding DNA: TGTGCCAGTAGTATTGCGGGGGGCGAAGAGACCCAGTACTTC. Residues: CASSIAGGEETQYF.

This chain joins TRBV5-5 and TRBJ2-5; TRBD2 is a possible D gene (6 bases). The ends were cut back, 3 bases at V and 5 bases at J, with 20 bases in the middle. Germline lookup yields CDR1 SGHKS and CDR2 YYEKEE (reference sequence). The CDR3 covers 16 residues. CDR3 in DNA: TGTGCCAGCAGCTCCCGGGAACACATGGCGGGGGAGACCCAGTACTTC. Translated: CASSSREHMAGETQYF.

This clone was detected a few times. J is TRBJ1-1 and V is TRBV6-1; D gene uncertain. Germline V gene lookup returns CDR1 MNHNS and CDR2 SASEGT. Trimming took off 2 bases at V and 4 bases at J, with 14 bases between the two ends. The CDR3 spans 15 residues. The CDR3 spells CASSERVGGSTEAFF. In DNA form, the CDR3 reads TGTGCCAGCAGTGAAAGAGTAGGAGGGAGCACTGAAGCTTTCTTT.

CDR3 loop: CASSFGQGGWGTEAFF. DNA for the CDR3: TGCGCCAGCAGCTTTGGGCAGGGAGGATGGGGCACTGAAGCTTTCTTT. The chain recombines TRBV5-1 with TRBJ1-1, with a possible D match to TRBD1 (5 bases). V was cut by 2 bases and J by 4 bases, with 18 bases left in between. The germline V gene has CDR1 SGHRS and CDR2 YFSETQ. The CDR3 consists of 16 residues.

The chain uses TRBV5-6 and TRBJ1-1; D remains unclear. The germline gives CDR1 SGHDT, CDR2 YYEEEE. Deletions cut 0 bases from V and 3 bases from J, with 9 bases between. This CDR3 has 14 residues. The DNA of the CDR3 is TGTGCCAGCAGCTTGGGTCGGAGGGACACTGAAGCTTTCTTT. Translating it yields CASSLGRRDTEAFF.

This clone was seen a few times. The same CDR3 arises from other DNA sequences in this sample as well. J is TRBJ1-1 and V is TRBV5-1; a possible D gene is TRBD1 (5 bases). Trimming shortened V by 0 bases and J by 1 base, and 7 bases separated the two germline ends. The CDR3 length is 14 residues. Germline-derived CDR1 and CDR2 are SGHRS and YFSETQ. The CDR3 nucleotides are TGCGCCAGCAGCTTGGGACAGACGAACACTGAAGCTTTCTTT. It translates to CASSLGQTNTEAFF.

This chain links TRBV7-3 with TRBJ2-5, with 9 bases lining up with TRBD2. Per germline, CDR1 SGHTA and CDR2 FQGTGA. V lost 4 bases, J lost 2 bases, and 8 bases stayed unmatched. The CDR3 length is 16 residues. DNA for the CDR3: TGTGCCAGCAGCTCGTTCGGGACTAGCATACAAGAGACCCAGTACTTC. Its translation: CASSSFGTSIQETQYF.

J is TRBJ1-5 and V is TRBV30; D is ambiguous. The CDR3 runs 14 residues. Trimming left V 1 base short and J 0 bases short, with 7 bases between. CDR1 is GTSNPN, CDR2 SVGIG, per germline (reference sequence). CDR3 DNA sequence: TGTGCCTGGAGTGGGGCGAATAGCAATCAGCCCCAGCATTTT. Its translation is CAWSGANSNQPQHF.

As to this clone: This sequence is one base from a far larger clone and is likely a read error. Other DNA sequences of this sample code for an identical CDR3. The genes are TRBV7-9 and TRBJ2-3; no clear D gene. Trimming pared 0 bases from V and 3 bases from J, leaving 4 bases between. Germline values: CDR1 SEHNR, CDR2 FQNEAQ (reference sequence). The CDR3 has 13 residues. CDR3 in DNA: TGTGCCAGCAGCTTAGCGGCGACAGATACGCAGTATTTT. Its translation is CASSLAATDTQYF. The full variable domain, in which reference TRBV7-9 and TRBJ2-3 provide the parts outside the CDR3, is DTGVSQNPRHKITKRGQNVTFRCDPISEHNRLYWYRQTLGQGPEFLTYFQNEAQLEKSRLLSDRFSAERPKGSFSTLEIQRTEQGDSAMYLCASSLAATDTQYFGPGTRLTVL.